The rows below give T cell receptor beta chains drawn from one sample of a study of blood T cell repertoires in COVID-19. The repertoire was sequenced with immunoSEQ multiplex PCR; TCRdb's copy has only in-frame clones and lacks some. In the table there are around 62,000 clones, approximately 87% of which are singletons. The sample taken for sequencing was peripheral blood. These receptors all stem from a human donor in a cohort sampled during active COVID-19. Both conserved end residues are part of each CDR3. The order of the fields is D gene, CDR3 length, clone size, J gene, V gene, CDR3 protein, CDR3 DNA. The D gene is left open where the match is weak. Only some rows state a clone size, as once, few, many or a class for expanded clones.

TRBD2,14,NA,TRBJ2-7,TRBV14,CASARLAGEYEQYF,TGTGCCAGCGCACGCCTAGCGGGAGAATACGAGCAGTACTTC
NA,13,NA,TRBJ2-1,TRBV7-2,CASGAGPNNEQFF,TGTGCCAGCGGGGCGGGACCCAACAATGAGCAGTTCTTC
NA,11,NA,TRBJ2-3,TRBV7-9,CASINRDTQYF,TGTGCCAGCATCAATCGGGATACGCAGTATTTT
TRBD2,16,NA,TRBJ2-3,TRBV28,CASRWTSGGGTDTQYF,TGTGCCAGCAGGTGGACTAGCGGGGGCGGCACAGATACGCAGTATTTT
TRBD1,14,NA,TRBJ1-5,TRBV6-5,CASSPRTGGEPQHF,TGTGCCAGCAGTCCACGGACAGGGGGTGAGCCCCAGCATTTT
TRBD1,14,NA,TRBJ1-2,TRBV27,CASSWAGGNYGYTF,TGTGCCAGCAGTTGGGCAGGGGGAAACTATGGCTACACCTTC
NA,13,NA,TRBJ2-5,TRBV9,CASSAQGRETQYF,TGTGCCAGCAGCGCCCAGGGTAGAGAGACCCAGTACTTC
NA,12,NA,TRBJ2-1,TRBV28,CASSFEGNEQFF,TGTGCCAGCAGCTTCGAGGGCAATGAGCAGTTCTTC
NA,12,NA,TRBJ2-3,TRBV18,CASSRSSDTQYF,TGTGCCAGCTCACGGTCTAGCGATACGCAGTATTTT
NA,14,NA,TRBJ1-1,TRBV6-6,CASSYGGAGTEAFF,TGTGCCAGCAGCTACGGGGGGGCCGGAACTGAAGCTTTCTTT
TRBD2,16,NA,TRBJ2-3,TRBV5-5,CASSLAQMAGDGTQYF,TGTGCCAGCAGCTTGGCCCAAATGGCGGGAGACGGTACGCAGTATTTT
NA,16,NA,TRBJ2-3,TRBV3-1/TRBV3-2,CASSQGRDSFTDTQYF,TGTGCCAGCAGCCAAGGGAGGGACTCCTTCACAGATACGCAGTATTTT
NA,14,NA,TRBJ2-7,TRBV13,CASSLNPGYGEQYF,TGTGCCAGCAGCTTAAACCCAGGGTACGGCGAGCAGTACTTC
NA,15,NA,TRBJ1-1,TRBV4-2,CASSQDTGESTEAFF,TGTGCCAGCAGCCAAGATACGGGGGAGAGCACTGAAGCTTTCTTT
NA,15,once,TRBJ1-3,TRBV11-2,CASSLISEPGNTIYF,TGTGCCAGCAGCTTAATCAGTGAACCTGGAAACACCATATATTTT
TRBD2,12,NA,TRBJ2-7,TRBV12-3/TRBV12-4,CASSGGSYEQYF,TGTGCCTCTAGCGGGGGCTCCTACGAGCAGTACTTC
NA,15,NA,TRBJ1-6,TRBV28,CASSFQGSYNSPLHF,TGTGCCAGCAGTTTTCAGGGCTCCTATAATTCACCCCTCCACTTT
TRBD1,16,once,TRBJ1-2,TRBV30,CAWSVEDPGTAGGYTF,TGTGCCTGGAGTGTCGAGGATCCCGGGACAGCCGGTGGCTACACCTTC
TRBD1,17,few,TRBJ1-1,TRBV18,CASSPLEGTGMNTEAFF,TGTGCCAGCTCACCACTTGAGGGGACAGGGATGAACACTGAAGCTTTCTTT
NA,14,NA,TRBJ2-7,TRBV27,CASSLSGLNYEQYF,TGTGCCAGCAGTTTATCGGGACTGAACTACGAGCAGTACTTC
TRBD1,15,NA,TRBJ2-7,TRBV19,CASSPIGTGGDEQYF,TGTGCCAGTAGCCCGATCGGGACAGGGGGTGACGAGCAGTACTTC
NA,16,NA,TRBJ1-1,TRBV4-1,CASSPAPPDRNTEAFF,TGCGCCAGCAGCCCGGCCCCACCGGACAGGAACACTGAAGCTTTCTTT
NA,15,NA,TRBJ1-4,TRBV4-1,CASSQEAGRGEKLFF,TGCGCCAGCAGCCAAGAGGCGGGAAGAGGTGAAAAACTGTTTTTT
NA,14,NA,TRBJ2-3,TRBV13,CASIPRGRGDTQYF,TGTGCCAGCATACCCAGGGGACGGGGAGATACGCAGTATTTT
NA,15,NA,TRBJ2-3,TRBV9,CASSVDATSTDTQYF,TGTGCCAGCAGCGTAGACGCGACTAGCACAGATACGCAGTATTTT
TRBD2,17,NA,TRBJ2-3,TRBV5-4,CASSLGASGRSTDTQYF,TGTGCCAGCAGCTTGGGGGCTAGCGGGAGGAGCACAGATACGCAGTATTTT
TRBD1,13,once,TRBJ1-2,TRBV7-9,CASSPDRAGGYTF,TGTGCCAGCAGCCCCGACAGGGCCGGTGGCTACACCTTC
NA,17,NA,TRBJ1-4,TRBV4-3,CASSPHSLGAENEKLFF,TGCGCCAGCAGCCCCCACTCGCTGGGGGCTGAGAATGAAAAACTGTTTTTT
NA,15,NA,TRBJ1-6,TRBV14,CASSQGVMGSAPLHF,TGTGCCAGCAGCCAAGGGGTAATGGGGAGCGCACCCCTCCACTTT
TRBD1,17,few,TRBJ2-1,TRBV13,CASSPPQGAGTYNEQFF,TGTGCCAGCAGCCCTCCGCAGGGGGCCGGAACTTACAATGAGCAGTTCTTC
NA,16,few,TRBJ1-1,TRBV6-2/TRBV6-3,CASSLLLRDSYTEAFF,TGTGCCAGCAGCCTACTGCTCAGGGATAGTTACACTGAAGCTTTCTTT
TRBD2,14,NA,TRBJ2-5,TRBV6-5,CASSIGGAVETQYF,TGTGCCAGCAGCATCGGGGGGGCCGTGGAGACCCAGTACTTC
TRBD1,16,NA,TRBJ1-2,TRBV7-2,CASSPRQGKANYGYTF,TGTGCCAGCAGCCCCAGACAGGGGAAAGCTAACTATGGCTACACCTTC
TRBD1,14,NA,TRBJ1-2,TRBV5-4,CASSFDRGNYGYTF,TGTGCCAGCAGCTTCGACAGGGGCAACTATGGCTACACCTTC
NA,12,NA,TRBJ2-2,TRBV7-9,CASSSDTGELFF,TGTGCCAGCAGCTCCGACACCGGGGAGCTGTTTTTT
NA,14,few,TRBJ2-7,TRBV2,CASTRRGSSYEQYF,TGTGCCAGCACTAGGCGGGGTAGTTCCTACGAGCAGTACTTC
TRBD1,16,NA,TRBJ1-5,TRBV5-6,CASSSTGATSNQPQHF,TGTGCCAGCAGCTCGACAGGGGCCACGAGCAATCAGCCCCAGCATTTT
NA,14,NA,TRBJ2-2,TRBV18,CASSHRDSTGELFF,TGTGCCAGCTCACACAGGGATTCCACCGGGGAGCTGTTTTTT
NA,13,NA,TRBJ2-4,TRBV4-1,CASSQQGENIQYF,TGCGCCAGCAGCCAACAGGGCGAAAACATTCAGTACTTC
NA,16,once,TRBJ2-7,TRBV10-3,CAISESNVGGPHEQYF,TGTGCCATCAGTGAGTCGAACGTGGGAGGCCCCCACGAGCAGTACTTC
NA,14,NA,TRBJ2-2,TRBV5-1,CASFGDTNTGELFF,TGCGCCAGCTTCGGGGACACAAACACCGGGGAGCTGTTTTTT
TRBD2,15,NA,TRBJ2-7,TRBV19,CASSILAGGRYEQYF,TGTGCCAGTAGTATACTAGCGGGGGGCCGATACGAGCAGTACTTC